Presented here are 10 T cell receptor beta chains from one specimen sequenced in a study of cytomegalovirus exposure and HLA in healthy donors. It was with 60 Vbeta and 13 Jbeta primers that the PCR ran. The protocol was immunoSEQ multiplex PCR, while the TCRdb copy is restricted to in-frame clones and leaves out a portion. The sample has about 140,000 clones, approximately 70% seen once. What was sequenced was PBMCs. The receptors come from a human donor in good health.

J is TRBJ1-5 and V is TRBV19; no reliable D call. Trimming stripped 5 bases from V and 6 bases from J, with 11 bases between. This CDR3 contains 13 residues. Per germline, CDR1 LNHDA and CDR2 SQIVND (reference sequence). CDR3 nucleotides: TGTGCCAGTAGTTCCGTGGCGGGTCAGCCCCAGCATTTT. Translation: CASSSVAGQPQHF.

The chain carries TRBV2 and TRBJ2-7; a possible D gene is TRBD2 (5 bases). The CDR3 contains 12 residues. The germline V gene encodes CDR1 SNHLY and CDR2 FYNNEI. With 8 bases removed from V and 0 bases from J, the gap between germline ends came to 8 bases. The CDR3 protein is CASSRDSYEQYF. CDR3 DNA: TGTGCCAGCTCTCGGGACTCCTACGAGCAGTACTTC.

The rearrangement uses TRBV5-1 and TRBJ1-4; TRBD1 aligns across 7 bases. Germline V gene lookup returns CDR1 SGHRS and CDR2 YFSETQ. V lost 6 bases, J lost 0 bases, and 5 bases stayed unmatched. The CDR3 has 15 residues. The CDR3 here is CASNYRGATNEKLFF. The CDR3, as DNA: TGCGCCAGCAATTACAGGGGTGCAACTAATGAAAAACTGTTTTTT.

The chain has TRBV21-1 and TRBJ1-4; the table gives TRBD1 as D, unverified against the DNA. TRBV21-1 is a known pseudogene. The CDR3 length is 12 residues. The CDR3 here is CASRPHTEKLFF. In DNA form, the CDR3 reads TGTGCCAGCAGACCACACACTGAAAAACTGTTTTTT.

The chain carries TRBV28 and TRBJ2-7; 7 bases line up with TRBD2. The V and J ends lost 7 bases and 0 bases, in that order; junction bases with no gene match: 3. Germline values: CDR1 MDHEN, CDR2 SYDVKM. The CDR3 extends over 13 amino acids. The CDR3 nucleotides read TGTGCCAGCAAGGCTAGCGGCTCCTACGAGCAGTACTTC. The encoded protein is CASKASGSYEQYF.

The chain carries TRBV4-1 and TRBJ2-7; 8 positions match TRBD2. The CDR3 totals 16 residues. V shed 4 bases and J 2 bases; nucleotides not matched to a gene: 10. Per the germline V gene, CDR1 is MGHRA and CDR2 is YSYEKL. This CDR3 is CASSPSGSIETYEQYF. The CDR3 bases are TGCGCCAGCAGCCCAAGCGGGAGCATCGAAACCTACGAGCAGTACTTC.

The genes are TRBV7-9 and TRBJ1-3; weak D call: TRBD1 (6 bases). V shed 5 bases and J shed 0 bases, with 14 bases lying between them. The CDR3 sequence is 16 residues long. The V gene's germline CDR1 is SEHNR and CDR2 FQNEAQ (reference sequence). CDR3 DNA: TGTGCCAGCAGCCCGCGACGGACAGACTCTGGAAACACCATATATTTT. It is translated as CASSPRRTDSGNTIYF.

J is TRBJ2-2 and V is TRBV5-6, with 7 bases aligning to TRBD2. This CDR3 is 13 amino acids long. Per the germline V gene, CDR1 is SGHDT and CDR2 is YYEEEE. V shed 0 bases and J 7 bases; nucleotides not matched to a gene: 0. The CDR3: CASSLERDGELFF. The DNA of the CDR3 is TGTGCCAGCAGCTTGGAGCGGGACGGGGAGCTGTTTTTT.

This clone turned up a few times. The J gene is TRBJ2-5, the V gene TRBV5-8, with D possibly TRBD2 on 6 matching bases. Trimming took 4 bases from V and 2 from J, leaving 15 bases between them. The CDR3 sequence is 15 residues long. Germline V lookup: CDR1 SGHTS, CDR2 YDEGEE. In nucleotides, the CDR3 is TGTGCCAGCAGCCCCCAGGCGGGAACTCAAGAGACCCAGTACTTC. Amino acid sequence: CASSPQAGTQETQYF.

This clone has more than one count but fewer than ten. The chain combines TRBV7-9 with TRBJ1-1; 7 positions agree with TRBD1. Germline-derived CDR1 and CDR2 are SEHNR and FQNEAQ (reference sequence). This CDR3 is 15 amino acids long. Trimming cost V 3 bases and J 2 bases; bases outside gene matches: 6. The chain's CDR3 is CASSLLQGPNTEAFF. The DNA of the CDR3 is TGTGCCAGCAGCTTGCTACAGGGGCCTAACACTGAAGCTTTCTTT.